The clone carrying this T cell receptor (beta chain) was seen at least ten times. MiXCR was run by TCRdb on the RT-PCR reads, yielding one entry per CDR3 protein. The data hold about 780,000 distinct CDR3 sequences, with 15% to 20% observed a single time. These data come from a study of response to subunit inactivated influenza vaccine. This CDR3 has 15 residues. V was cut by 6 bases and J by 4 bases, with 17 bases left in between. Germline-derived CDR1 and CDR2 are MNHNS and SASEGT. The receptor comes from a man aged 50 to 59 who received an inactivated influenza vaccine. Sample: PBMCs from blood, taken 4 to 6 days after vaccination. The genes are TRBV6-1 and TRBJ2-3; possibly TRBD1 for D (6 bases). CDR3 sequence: CASRDPRGMADTQYF. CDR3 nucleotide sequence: TGTGCCAGCAGAGATCCCAGGGGCATGGCAGATACGCAGTATTTT.